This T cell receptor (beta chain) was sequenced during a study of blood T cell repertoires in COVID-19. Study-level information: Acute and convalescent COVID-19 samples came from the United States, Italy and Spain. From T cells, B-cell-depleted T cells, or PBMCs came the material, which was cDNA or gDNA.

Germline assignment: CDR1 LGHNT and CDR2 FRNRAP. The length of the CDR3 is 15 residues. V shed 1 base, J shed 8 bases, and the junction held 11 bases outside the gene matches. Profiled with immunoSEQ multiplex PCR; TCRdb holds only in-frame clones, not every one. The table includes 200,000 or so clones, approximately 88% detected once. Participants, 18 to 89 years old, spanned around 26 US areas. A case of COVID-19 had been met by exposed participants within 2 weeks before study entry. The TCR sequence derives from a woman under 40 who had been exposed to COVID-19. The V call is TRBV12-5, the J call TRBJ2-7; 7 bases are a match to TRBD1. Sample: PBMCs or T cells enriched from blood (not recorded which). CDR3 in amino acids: CASGLGSTGSGKQYF. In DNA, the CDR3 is TGTGCTAGTGGTTTGGGGTCGACAGGGTCGGGGAAGCAGTACTTC.